The entry below describes one TCR beta chain. What it binds is unknown. This record belongs to a study of tumor-infiltrating lymphocytes in localized non-small cell lung cancer. Whole-study findings and limits: Higher tumor T cell infiltration than in uninvolved lung was supported by TCRbeta sequencing.

Sequencing was performed with immunoSEQ multiplex PCR; in TCRdb, only in-frame clones are kept and a portion is missing. The profile covers over 10,000 clones, with 70% to 90% appearing a single time and about 3.5% taken by the ten largest. The CDR3 is 15 amino acids. Per the germline V gene, CDR1 is MNHNY and CDR2 is SVGAGI (reference sequence). V shed 0 bases and J shed 0 bases, with 6 bases lying between them. Sequencing was done on a sample of uninvolved lung tissue not adjacent to the tumor. This chain joins TRBV6-6 and TRBJ1-5, with a possible D match to TRBD1 (5 bases). The TCR was taken from a human donor with non-small cell lung cancer. The CDR3 DNA follows: TGTGCCAGCAGTTACTCAGGGGATAGCAATCAGCCCCAGCATTTT. Its translation is CASSYSGDSNQPQHF.